The 29 T cell receptor beta chains in this list originate from one sample, sequenced in a study of T cells after posttransplantation cyclophosphamide. The repertoire was sequenced with immunoSEQ multiplex PCR; TCRdb's copy has only in-frame clones and lacks some. The sample lists 45,000 to 60,000 clones; roughly 93% were seen once. Sequencing input: PBMCs. These receptors were obtained from a woman aged 45-59 years in good health and a related stem cell transplant donor.

The V and J genes are TRBV27 and TRBJ2-7, with 12 bases matching TRBD2. This CDR3 comprises 15 residues. After removal of 10 bases from V and 4 bases from J, the junction contained 11 bases not matched to a gene. Germline V CDR1 and CDR2: MNHEY, SMNVEV (reference sequence). The CDR3 bases are TGTGCCACCGCCAGTTGGACTAGCGGGGCGTACGAGCAGTACTTC. Translation: CATASWTSGAYEQYF.

The V gene is TRBV2, the J gene TRBJ1-6, with D possibly matching TRBD1 (5 bases). The length of the CDR3 is 15 residues. V lost 2 bases, J lost 3 bases, and 8 bases lay in between. Germline V CDR1 and CDR2: SNHLY, FYNNEI. CDR3 amino acids: CASSESRVYNSPLHF. CDR3 sequence (DNA): TGTGCCAGCAGTGAAAGCAGGGTCTATAATTCACCCCTCCACTTT. The full variable domain, in which reference TRBV2 and TRBJ1-6 provide the parts outside the CDR3, is EPEVTQTPSHQVTQMGQEVILRCVPISNHLYFYWYRQILGQKVEFLVSFYNNEISEKSEIFDDQFSVERPDGSNFTLKIRSTKLEDSAMYFCASSESRVYNSPLHFGNGTRLTVT.

J is TRBJ2-2 and V is TRBV29-1; D call uncertain. V dropped 6 bases and J dropped 4 bases, with 12 bases sitting between them. Looked up from germline, CDR1 is SQVTM and CDR2 is ANQGSEA. This CDR3 contains 13 residues. CDR3 bases: TGCAGCGTGCGCGCGTCGGGCACCGGGGAGCTGTTTTTT. Translation: CSVRASGTGELFF.

The V and J genes are TRBV30 and TRBJ1-3; D might be TRBD1 (6 bases). This CDR3 comprises 16 residues. V lost 0 bases and J 2 bases, leaving 14 bases between the germline ends. The germline gives CDR1 GTSNPN, CDR2 SVGIG (reference sequence). The CDR3 region is CAWSVRGGGPGNTIYF. The CDR3 bases are TGTGCCTGGAGTGTACGAGGTGGGGGCCCTGGAAACACCATATATTTT.

The V gene is TRBV30, the J gene TRBJ1-6, with 8 bases lining up with TRBD1. J was trimmed by 8 bases and V by 3 bases; bases with no gene match: 9. The CDR3 is 15 amino acids. Germline V gene lookup returns CDR1 GTSNPN and CDR2 SVGIG (reference sequence). The CDR3 loop is CAWREQGVAYSPLHF. The CDR3 nucleotides read TGTGCCTGGAGGGAACAGGGGGTAGCCTATTCACCCCTCCACTTT. Filled out from reference TRBV30 and TRBJ1-6, the complete variable domain reads SQTIHQWPATLVQPVGSPLSLECTVEGTSNPNLYWYRQAAGRGLQLLFYSVGIGQISSEVPQNLSASRPQDRQFILSSKKLLLSDSGFYLCAWREQGVAYSPLHFGNGTRLTVT.

The chain employs TRBV9 and TRBJ1-3, with D uncertain. Trimming stripped 4 bases from V and 1 base from J, with 15 bases between. Germline CDR1 reads SGDLS; CDR2 reads YYNGEE. This CDR3 is 16 amino acids long. In DNA, the CDR3 is TGTGCCAGCAGCATCGATCTTCGGGGATCTGGAAACACCATATATTTT. Residues: CASSIDLRGSGNTIYF.

V gene TRBV5-1 combines with J gene TRBJ2-3; a possible D gene is TRBD2 (6 bases). CDR1 and CDR2 from the germline V gene are SGHRS and YFSETQ. The CDR3 is made up of 14 amino acids. The V and J ends lost 6 bases and 0 bases respectively, with 11 bases between them. The CDR3 region is CASMTGTSTDTQYF. The CDR3 DNA is TGCGCCAGCATGACCGGGACTAGCACAGATACGCAGTATTTT. Looking up the rest from reference TRBV5-1 and TRBJ2-3 gives the full variable domain: KAGVTQTPRYLIKTRGQQVTLSCSPISGHRSVSWYQQTPGQGLQFLFEYFSETQRNKGNFPGRFSGRQFSNSRSEMNVSTLELGDSALYLCASMTGTSTDTQYFGPGTRLTVL.

The rearrangement links TRBV19 to TRBJ2-3, with a possible D match to TRBD2 (5 bases). CDR3 length: 14 residues. The germline V gene encodes CDR1 LNHDA and CDR2 SQIVND (reference sequence). Deletions cut 6 bases from V and 1 base from J, with 11 bases between. The CDR3 protein is CASRDLAGTDTQYF. The CDR3 nucleotides are TGTGCCAGTAGGGACTTGGCGGGCACAGATACGCAGTATTTT.

The V call is TRBV6-4, the J call TRBJ1-1; a weak D match, TRBD1 (5 bases). The CDR3 contains 14 residues. The V gene lost 5 bases and the J gene lost 1 base, with 11 bases spanning the gap. Per the germline V gene, CDR1 is MRHNA and CDR2 is SNTAGT. This chain's CDR3 is CASSLGVANTEAFF. Here the CDR3 DNA reads TGTGCCAGCAGTCTAGGGGTGGCGAACACTGAAGCTTTCTTT.

The chain joins TRBV7-8 to TRBJ2-5; unclear D gene. The J call is doubtful: the DNA matches TRBJ2-7 better. The CDR3 is 15 residues long. Per the germline V gene, CDR1 is SGHVS and CDR2 is FQNEAQ. CDR3 region: CASSLDLGNSYEQYF. The DNA of the CDR3 is TGTGCCAGCAGCCTAGACCTTGGTAACTCCTACGAGCAGTACTTC.

This chain joins TRBV7-9 and TRBJ2-5; 9 nucleotides agree with TRBD1. CDR1 and CDR2 from the germline V gene are SEHNR and FQNEAQ (reference sequence). This CDR3 region has 14 residues. Trimming took 5 bases from V and 5 from J; bases not matched to a gene: 6. CDR3 sequence reads: CASSITGGWETQYF. CDR3 in DNA: TGTGCCAGCAGCATCACAGGGGGCTGGGAGACCCAGTACTTC.

The CDR3 region is CAWSGPPRGRGYELFF. Here the CDR3 DNA reads TGTGCCTGGAGTGGTCCCCCCCGGGGCAGGGGTTATGAACTGTTTTTT. This sequence joins TRBV30 and TRBJ1-4, with D possibly being TRBD1 (6 bases). The CDR3 is 16 residues long. V lost 1 base and J 12 bases, leaving 24 bases between the germline ends. Germline CDR1 GTSNPN, CDR2 SVGIG (reference sequence).

The chain links TRBV5-6 to TRBJ1-1; D not resolved. Trimming shortened V by 2 bases and J by 4 bases, and 9 bases separated the two germline ends. CDR3 length: 13 residues. CDR1 is SGHDT, CDR2 YYEEEE, per germline. The CDR3 region has the DNA TGTGCCAGCAGCTTCTTCGAGAGCACTGAAGCTTTCTTT. Protein: CASSFFESTEAFF. Combining the CDR3 with reference TRBV5-6 and TRBJ1-1 gives the whole variable domain DAGVTQSPTHLIKTRGQQVTLRCSPKSGHDTVSWYQQALGQGPQFIFQYYEEEERQRGNFPDRFSGHQFPNYSSELNVNALLLGDSALYLCASSFFESTEAFFGQGTRLTVV.

The chain employs TRBV6-5 and TRBJ2-7; a weak D match, TRBD1 (5 bases). The CDR3 sequence is 15 residues long. The ends were cut back, 3 bases at V and 3 bases at J, with 15 bases in the middle. CDR1 and CDR2 (germline): MNHEY, SVGAGI. Here the CDR3 reads CASSYLGQGDYEQYF. The CDR3 bases are TGTGCCAGCAGTTATTTGGGTCAGGGCGACTACGAGCAGTACTTC.

This chain links TRBV7-8 with TRBJ1-5; 12 bases agree with TRBD1. V lost 0 bases and J lost 6; bases outside the gene matches: 9. The germline V gene encodes CDR1 SGHVS and CDR2 FQNEAQ. This CDR3 comprises 18 residues. The DNA of the CDR3 is TGTGCCAGCAGCTTAGCCCCGGGACAGGGGGCATTGGGTCAGCCCCAGCATTTT. As protein: CASSLAPGQGALGQPQHF.

The chain employs TRBV10-3 and TRBJ1-1; weak D call: TRBD1 (5 bases). Germline lookup yields CDR1 ENHRY and CDR2 SYGVKD. This CDR3 region has 12 residues. The V and J ends lost 5 bases and 7 bases respectively, with 11 bases between them. CDR3 in amino acids: CAISFSGNEAFF. The CDR3 coding sequence is TGTGCCATCAGTTTCTCAGGGAATGAAGCTTTCTTT.

In the case of this clone: This CDR3 is missing its conserved last phenylalanine or tryptophan, likely due to a read error. The rearrangement uses TRBV27 and TRBJ2-7; 8 bases fit TRBD2. CDR1 and CDR2 from the germline V gene are MNHEY and SMNVEV (reference sequence). The ends lost 4 bases at V and 0 bases at J; junction bases unmatched: 8. The CDR3 is 16 amino acids. The CDR3 bases are TGTGCCAGCAGTTCCCCTGTAGCGGGGACCTCCTACGAGCAGTACCTC. Its protein product is CASSSPVAGTSYEQYL.

The CDR3 DNA sequence: TGTGCCAGCAGCTTACACGGACAGGGGGAAGAAAAACTGTTTTTT. It specifies CASSLHGQGEEKLFF. The chain carries TRBV11-2 and TRBJ1-4, with 10 bases lining up with TRBD1. Germline V gene sequence: CDR1 SGHAT, CDR2 FQNNGV. CDR3 size: 15 residues. Trimming at V came to 2 bases and at J to 8 bases, leaving 5 bases not matched to a gene. Full variable domain (missing parts from reference TRBV11-2 and TRBJ1-4): EAGVAQSPRYKIIEKRQSVAFWCNPISGHATLYWYQQILGQGPKLLIQFQNNGVVDDSQLPKDRFSAERLKGVDSTLKIQPAKLEDSAVYLCASSLHGQGEEKLFFGSGTQLSVL.

The J gene is TRBJ2-7, the V gene TRBV2; TRBD1 matches at 7 bases. V shed 6 bases and J 5 bases; nucleotides not matched to a gene: 7. This CDR3 has 13 amino acids. Looked up from germline, CDR1 is SNHLY and CDR2 is FYNNEI. CDR3 DNA sequence: TGTGCCAGCAGAGAGGGACAGCCTAACGAGCAGTACTTC. Amino acid sequence: CASREGQPNEQYF. Full variable domain (remainder filled in from reference TRBV2 and TRBJ2-7): EPEVTQTPSHQVTQMGQEVILRCVPISNHLYFYWYRQILGQKVEFLVSFYNNEISEKSEIFDDQFSVERPDGSNFTLKIRSTKLEDSAMYFCASREGQPNEQYFGPGTRLTVT.

The genes are TRBV10-1 and TRBJ2-7, with no clear D. Germline CDR1 WNHNN, CDR2 SYGVQD (reference sequence). The CDR3 loop spans 14 amino acids. V shed 3 bases and J shed 6 bases, with 15 bases lying between them. Written as DNA, the CDR3 is TGCGCCAGCAGTGAATTACAGACCCTTTCCGAGCAGTACTTC. This encodes CASSELQTLSEQYF.

The rearrangement joins TRBV5-1 to TRBJ1-4; a weak D match, TRBD1 (6 bases). V was trimmed by 3 bases and J by 0 bases, leaving 15 bases between them. The CDR3 covers 17 residues. CDR1 and CDR2 from the germline V gene are SGHRS and YFSETQ. CDR3 in DNA: TGCGCCAGCAGCTCCGGGGGGGCTTGGGCAACTAATGAAAAACTGTTTTTT. As protein: CASSSGGAWATNEKLFF.

This chain connects TRBV4-1 to TRBJ2-1, with TRBD1 matching over 7 bases. This CDR3 comprises 15 residues. The germline CDR1 and CDR2 sequences are MGHRA and YSYEKL. J gave up 6 bases and V 3 bases, and 8 bases lay outside the gene matches. The chain's CDR3 is CASSHTGVGFNEQFF. Here the CDR3 DNA reads TGCGCCAGCAGCCACACAGGGGTCGGTTTCAATGAGCAGTTCTTC.

This chain connects TRBV29-1 to TRBJ2-3, with 9 bases lining up with TRBD1. CDR3 length equals 17 residues. The junction had 20 bases not matched to a gene; V was cut back by 8 bases and J by 5 bases. CDR1 SQVTM and CDR2 ANQGSEA come from the germline V gene. The DNA for the CDR3 is TGCAGCCCCAAGGATCTTACTTGGACAGGGGTGGGAGATACGCAGTATTTT. It encodes CSPKDLTWTGVGDTQYF.

This chain joins TRBV29-1 and TRBJ1-3; TRBD1 is a possible D gene (5 bases). Germline V lookup: CDR1 SQVTM, CDR2 ANQGSEA. The length of the CDR3 is 12 residues. The V and J ends lost 7 bases and 3 bases respectively, with 10 bases between them. The CDR3 loop reads CSAGGDGNTIYF. The CDR3 bases are TGCAGCGCCGGGGGGGATGGAAACACCATATATTTT.

J is TRBJ2-7 and V is TRBV5-1; 8 bases map to TRBD2. Trimming removed 5 bases from V and 1 base from J; junction bases left unmatched: 11. The CDR3 is made up of 16 amino acids. Germline V gives CDR1 SGHRS, CDR2 YFSETQ. CDR3 bases: TGCGCCAGCAGTGTCGGGGGGGAGCTCAGTTCCTACGAGCAGTACTTC. Its protein is CASSVGGELSSYEQYF.

This chain joins TRBV27 and TRBJ2-2; 8 nucleotides line up with TRBD1. Trimming cost V 5 bases and J 4 bases; bases outside gene matches: 6. This CDR3 has 15 amino acids. CDR1 is MNHEY and CDR2 is SMNVEV in the germline V gene (reference sequence). CDR3 sequence: CASSPDRARTGELFF. As DNA, the CDR3 is TGTGCCAGCAGTCCGGACAGGGCACGCACCGGGGAGCTGTTTTTT.

This chain joins TRBV6-1 and TRBJ2-3, with a possible D match to TRBD2 (5 bases). From germline, CDR1 is MNHNS and CDR2 SASEGT. The CDR3 has 15 residues. V dropped 6 bases and J dropped 3 bases, with 16 bases sitting between them. The CDR3 loop reads CASRPDPGSTDTQYF. CDR3 in DNA: TGTGCCAGCAGACCCGACCCTGGGAGTACAGATACGCAGTATTTT.

The chain employs TRBV2 and TRBJ1-2; 11 bases are a match to TRBD1. The CDR3 has 16 amino acids. V lost 9 bases to trimming and J lost 10 bases; unmatched junction nucleotides: 19. Germline CDR1 reads SNHLY; CDR2 reads FYNNEI. The CDR3 region has the DNA TGTGCCAGTTCGTCGACTGAAACGGGACAGGGGGACGTCTACACCTTC. As protein: CASSSTETGQGDVYTF.

V usage is TRBV12-5 and J usage is TRBJ2-7, with D perhaps TRBD2 (6 bases). The CDR3 length is 14 residues. CDR1 is LGHNT and CDR2 is FRNRAP in the germline V gene. V was cut by 1 base and J by 6 bases, with 13 bases left in between. The CDR3 nucleotides read TGTGCTAGTGGTTTGGGGGGAGGACACTCCGAGCAGTACTTC. Residues: CASGLGGGHSEQYF.